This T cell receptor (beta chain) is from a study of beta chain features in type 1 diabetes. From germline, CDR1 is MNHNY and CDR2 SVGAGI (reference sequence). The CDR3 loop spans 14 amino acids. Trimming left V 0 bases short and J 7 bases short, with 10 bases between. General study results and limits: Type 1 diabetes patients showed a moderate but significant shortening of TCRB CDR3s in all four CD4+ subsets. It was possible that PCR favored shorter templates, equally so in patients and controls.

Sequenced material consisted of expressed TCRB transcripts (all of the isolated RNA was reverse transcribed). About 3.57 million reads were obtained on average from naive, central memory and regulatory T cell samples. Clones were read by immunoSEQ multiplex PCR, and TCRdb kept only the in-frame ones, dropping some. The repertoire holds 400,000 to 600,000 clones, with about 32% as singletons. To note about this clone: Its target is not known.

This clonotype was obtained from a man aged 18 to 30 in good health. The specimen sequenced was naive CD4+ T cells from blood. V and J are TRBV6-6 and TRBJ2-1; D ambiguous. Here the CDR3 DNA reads TGTGCCAGCAGTTACTCGGCCGCGGCGAATGAGCAGTTCTTC. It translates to CASSYSAAANEQFF.